This T cell receptor (beta chain) was recorded in a study of control samples from healthy donors and cancer patients. Clones were read by immunoSEQ multiplex PCR, and TCRdb kept only the in-frame ones, dropping some. The repertoire holds around 30,000 clones, with 90% to 95% as singletons. Germline CDR1 is LGHDT and CDR2 is YNNKEL (reference sequence). V was pared by 2 bases and J by 4 bases, with 7 bases of the junction left unmatched. The CDR3 sequence is 17 residues long. The sample consisted of PBMCs. The chain is built from TRBV3-1 (or the pseudogene TRBV3-2) and TRBJ2-3; 12 bases align to TRBD2. This TCR was sampled from a man aged 40-49 years with colorectal cancer. CDR3 DNA sequence: TGTGCCAGCAGCCAACACCGACTAGCGGGGGCCGCAGATACGCAGTATTTT. Its protein is CASSQHRLAGAADTQYF.